This T cell receptor (beta chain) was observed in a study of cytomegalovirus exposure and HLA in healthy donors. Broader study findings: In a later analysis, productive TCRs from donors in an Asian-associated ancestry cluster reportedly carried fewer N-insertions than the cohort mean.

The junction had 3 bases not matched to a gene; V was cut back by 4 bases and J by 11 bases. The length of the CDR3 is 14 residues. Germline V gene sequence: CDR1 SNHLY, CDR2 FYNNEI. Note on this clone: The antigen remains undetermined.

Primers: 60 Vbeta forward and 13 Jbeta reverse. The table came from immunoSEQ multiplex PCR; TCRdb's copy has only in-frame clones and leaves some out. The data contain nearly 200,000 clones, approximately 78% of them singletons. The sequenced sample was PBMCs. The sequence derives from a woman aged 45-60 years in good health and CMV-seropositive. The chain uses TRBV2 and TRBJ2-3, with 16 bases fitting TRBD2. The CDR3 here is CASSAGTSGGGQYF. CDR3 in DNA: TGTGCCAGCAGTGCCGGGACTAGCGGGGGGGGGCAGTATTTT.